This TCR beta chain was recovered during a study of blood T cell repertoires in COVID-19. At the level of the study: Samples of COVID-19 (acute and convalescent) were obtained from the United States, Italy and Spain. The analysed material was cDNA or gDNA that came from T cells, B-cell-depleted T cells, or PBMCs.

Seattle's enrolled individuals joined amid active infection and were then monitored longitudinally. The CDR3 length is 12 residues. Germline assignment: CDR1 LNHDA and CDR2 SQIVND (reference sequence). J lost 6 bases, V lost 3 bases, and 1 base had no gene match. Original analysis: Researchers report that nucleated cell counts were estimated from reference gene primer amplification. Only in-frame clones appear in the TCRdb table, and some are missing; sequencing was by immunoSEQ multiplex PCR. V and J calls and clone size are given by that table; D and trimming were obtained from the DNA. The table shows some 140,000 clones, with about 83% occurring only once.

The TCR comes from a woman aged 55-75 years with COVID-19, enrolled during active disease. Sequenced input: peripheral blood. This chain joins TRBV19 and TRBJ1-1, with 7 nucleotides matching TRBD1. The CDR3 region is CASSIGTAEAFF. The CDR3 nucleotides read TGTGCCAGTAGTATTGGGACAGCTGAAGCTTTCTTT.